This entry is about one T cell receptor beta chain. The data originate from a study of T cell responses to AZD1222 COVID-19 vaccine. Produced via immunoSEQ multiplex PCR; TCRdb's table is partial and in-frame only. There are about 200,000 clones in the sample; approximately 90% occur only once, and about 3.5% lies in the top ten. The clonotype was recovered from an adult who received the AZD1222 COVID-19 vaccine. Sequenced material: peripheral blood, taken 28 days after the second AZD1222 dose.

CDR3 DNA: TGTGCCAGTAGGGGGGACAGGGATCCCGGGGAGCTGTTTTTT. This codes for CASRGDRDPGELFF. The J gene is TRBJ2-2, the V gene TRBV19, with TRBD1 matching over 9 bases. The germline V gene has CDR1 LNHDA and CDR2 SQIVND (reference sequence). Trimming cost V 6 bases and J 6 bases; bases outside gene matches: 5. The CDR3 length is 14 residues.